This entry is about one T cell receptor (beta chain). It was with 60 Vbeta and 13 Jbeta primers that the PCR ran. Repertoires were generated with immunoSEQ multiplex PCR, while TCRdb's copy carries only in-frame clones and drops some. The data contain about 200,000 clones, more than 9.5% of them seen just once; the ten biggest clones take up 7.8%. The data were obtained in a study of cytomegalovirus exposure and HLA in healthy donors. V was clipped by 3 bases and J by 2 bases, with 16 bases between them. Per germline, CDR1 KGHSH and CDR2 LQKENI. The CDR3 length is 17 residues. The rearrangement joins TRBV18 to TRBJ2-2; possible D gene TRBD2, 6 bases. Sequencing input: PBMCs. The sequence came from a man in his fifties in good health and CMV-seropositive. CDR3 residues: CASSPLPLGGNTGELFF. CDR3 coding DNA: TGTGCCAGCTCACCCCTGCCCTTGGGGGGAAACACCGGGGAGCTGTTTTTT.